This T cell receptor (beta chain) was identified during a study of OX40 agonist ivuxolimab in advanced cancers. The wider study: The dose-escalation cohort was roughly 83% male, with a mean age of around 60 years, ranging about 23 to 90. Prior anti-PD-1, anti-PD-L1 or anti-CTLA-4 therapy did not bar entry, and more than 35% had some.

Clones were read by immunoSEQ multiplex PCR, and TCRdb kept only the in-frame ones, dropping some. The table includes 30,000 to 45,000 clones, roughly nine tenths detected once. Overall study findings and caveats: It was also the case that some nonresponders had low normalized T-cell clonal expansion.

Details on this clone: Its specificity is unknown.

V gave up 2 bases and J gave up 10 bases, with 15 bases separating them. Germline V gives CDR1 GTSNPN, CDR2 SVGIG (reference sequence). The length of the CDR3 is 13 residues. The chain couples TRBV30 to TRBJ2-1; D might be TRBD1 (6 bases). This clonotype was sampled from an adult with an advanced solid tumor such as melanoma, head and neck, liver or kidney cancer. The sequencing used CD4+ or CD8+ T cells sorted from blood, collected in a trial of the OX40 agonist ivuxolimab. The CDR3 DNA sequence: TGTGCCTGGAGTCCACCACAGGGAATAGAGCAGTTCTTC. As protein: CAWSPPQGIEQFF.